These 4 T cell receptor beta chains were all obtained from the same sample, sequenced in a study of blood T cells in healthy people across ages. A second PCR of roughly 7 to 11 cycles used a sample-barcoded 5' primer and a J-beta primer mix. TCRdb fed the 5' RACE reads into MiXCR, producing one record per CDR3 protein. This sample has over a million distinct CDR3 sequences, with roughly 43% found just once. The material sequenced was blood. These receptors originate from a woman aged 18 to 35 in good health.

The rearrangement links TRBV12-3 or TRBV12-4 to TRBJ2-6; TRBD2 matches at 7 bases. V was pared by 4 bases and J by 1 base, with 1 base of the junction left unmatched. The CDR3 loop spans 15 amino acids. Written as DNA, the CDR3 is TGTGCCAGCAGTTGGGAGGGGTCTGGGGCCAACGTCCTGACTTTC. Protein sequence: CASSWEGSGANVLTF.

This chain uses TRBV2 with TRBJ1-1; D unresolved. The V end was cut by 6 bases, the J end by 0 bases, with 14 bases between. The CDR3 totals 15 residues. Germline CDR1 SNHLY, CDR2 FYNNEI. CDR3: CASRDARGMNTEAFF. The CDR3 DNA follows: TGTGCCAGCAGGGATGCTCGAGGCATGAACACTGAAGCTTTCTTT.

V is TRBV2 and J is TRBJ2-7; 12 bases agree with TRBD1. Trimming took 7 bases from V and 1 from J; bases not matched to a gene: 8. The germline V gene encodes CDR1 SNHLY and CDR2 FYNNEI. This CDR3 has 16 amino acids. CDR3 sequence (DNA): TGTGCCAGCAAGAAGGGACAGGGGGCGTTATCCTACGAGCAGTACTTC. Protein: CASKKGQGALSYEQYF.

This clonotype turned up a few times. This chain joins TRBV25-1 and TRBJ1-2; unclear D gene. The CDR3 sequence is 15 residues long. Germline V CDR1 and CDR2: MGHDK, SYGVNS. Trimming left V 5 bases short and J 2 bases short, with 15 bases between. In DNA form, the CDR3 reads TGTGCCAGCAGTCCCCTACGGCCGGGGAACTATGGCTACACCTTC. It specifies CASSPLRPGNYGYTF.